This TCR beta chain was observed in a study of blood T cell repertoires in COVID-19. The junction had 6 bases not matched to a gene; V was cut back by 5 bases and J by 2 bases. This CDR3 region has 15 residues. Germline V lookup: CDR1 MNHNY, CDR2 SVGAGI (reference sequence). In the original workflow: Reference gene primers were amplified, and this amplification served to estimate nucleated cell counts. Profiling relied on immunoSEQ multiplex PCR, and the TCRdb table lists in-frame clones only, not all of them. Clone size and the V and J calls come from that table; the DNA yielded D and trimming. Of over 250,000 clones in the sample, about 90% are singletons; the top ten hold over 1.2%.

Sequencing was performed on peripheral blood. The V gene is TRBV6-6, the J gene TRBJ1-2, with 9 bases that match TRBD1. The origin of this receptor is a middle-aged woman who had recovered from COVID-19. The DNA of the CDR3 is TGTGCCAGCAGTCAACAGGGGGCAGCCAACTATGGCTACACCTTC. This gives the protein CASSQQGAANYGYTF.